The 14 T cell receptor beta chains below were found in one sample sequenced in a study of neurological immune-mediated disorders. TCRdb re-called the 5' RACE reads with MiXCR, one entry per CDR3 protein. The table includes tens of thousands of distinct CDR3 sequences, roughly an eighth detected once. The sequencing sample was made of PBMCs. The receptors stem from a woman aged 45 to 65 with HTLV-1-associated myelopathy (HAM/TSP).

This clonotype has ten or more counts. This chain links TRBV5-1 with TRBJ2-2; no clear D gene. Germline V CDR1 and CDR2: SGHRS, YFSETQ. Trimming pared 0 bases from V and 4 bases from J, leaving 10 bases between. CDR3 size: 15 residues. The CDR3 region has the DNA TGCGCCAGCAGCTTGGTAGGAGCCAGCACCGGGGAGCTGTTTTTT. It encodes CASSLVGASTGELFF.

V and J are TRBV2 and TRBJ2-7; 7 bases fit TRBD2. CDR3 size: 13 residues. V was clipped by 7 bases and J by 4 bases; unmatched bases: 7. Germline V CDR1 and CDR2: SNHLY, FYNNEI. The CDR3 here is CASIRDYSYEQYF. The CDR3 DNA reads as TGTGCCAGCATCCGGGACTATTCATACGAGCAGTACTTC.

This clonotype was seen repeatedly, ten times or more. The chain has TRBV20-1 and TRBJ1-2; the match to TRBD1 covers 10 bases. The CDR3 is made up of 12 amino acids. Looked up from germline, CDR1 is DFQATT and CDR2 is SNEGSKA (reference sequence). Trimming at V came to 5 bases and at J to 7 bases, leaving 4 bases not matched to a gene. CDR3 amino acids: CSARQGARGYTF. The DNA of the CDR3 is TGCAGTGCTCGACAGGGGGCGCGTGGCTACACCTTC.

In its sample, this clonotype was seen many times. The chain uses TRBV6-1 and TRBJ1-5; 9 bases fit TRBD1. V gave up 4 bases and J gave up 5 bases; unmatched junction bases: 0. Per germline, CDR1 MNHNS and CDR2 SASEGT. This CDR3 is built from 13 residues. CDR3 DNA: TGTGCCAGCAGTGGGACAGGGGATCAGCCCCAGCATTTT. Translation gives CASSGTGDQPQHF.

The rearrangement joins TRBV2 to TRBJ1-5; D unclear. The germline V gene has CDR1 SNHLY and CDR2 FYNNEI. The CDR3 runs to 14 residues. V dropped 8 bases and J dropped 7 bases, with 18 bases sitting between them. CDR3 loop: CASGEFGRTQPQHF. CDR3 sequence (DNA): TGTGCCAGCGGAGAATTTGGACGGACGCAGCCCCAGCATTTT.

Only a few counts were recorded for this clonotype. The chain links TRBV11-2 to TRBJ2-2; TRBD1 is a possible D gene (5 bases). V was trimmed by 5 bases and J by 2 bases, leaving 12 bases between them. CDR1 is SGHAT and CDR2 is FQNNGV in the germline V gene. The CDR3 has 15 residues. The DNA of the CDR3 is TGTGCCAGCAGCCAGCTTAGGGGTAACACCGGGGAGCTGTTTTTT. It translates to CASSQLRGNTGELFF.

This clonotype was seen ten or more times. This chain uses TRBV4-3 with TRBJ2-1, with D possibly TRBD2 on 5 matching bases. Germline loops: CDR1 LGHNA, CDR2 YSLEER. This CDR3 contains 15 residues. The V gene lost 2 bases and the J gene lost 1 base, with 9 bases spanning the gap. CDR3 nucleotides: TGCGCCAGCAGCCAATTAGGACTGTCCTACAATGAGCAGTTCTTC. Translation: CASSQLGLSYNEQFF.

The count of this clonotype is one. The chain carries TRBV5-1 and TRBJ1-1; 8 bases are shared with TRBD1. Germline V gene lookup returns CDR1 SGHRS and CDR2 YFSETQ. The CDR3 covers 14 residues. The ends lost 1 base at V and 12 bases at J; junction bases unmatched: 11. In nucleotides, the CDR3 is TGCGCCAGCAGCTTGCGGCAGGGGGCTGATATAACTTTCTTT. Translated, it gives CASSLRQGADITFF.

This clonotype occurred many times. The chain has TRBV5-1 and TRBJ2-3; 9 bases line up with TRBD2. V trimming: 3 bases; J trimming: 3 bases; junction bases outside the gene matches: 11. CDR3 length equals 17 residues. The germline V gene has CDR1 SGHRS and CDR2 YFSETQ. The DNA for the CDR3 is TGCGCCAGCAGCTCGTCCCCCGCGGGGGGGCGTACAGATACGCAGTATTTT. As protein: CASSSSPAGGRTDTQYF.

There are many counts of this clonotype. The junction departs from the called germline gene at one end, perhaps through a read error. The chain combines TRBV20-1 with TRBJ1-2; 7 bases fit TRBD1. Germline V gene sequence: CDR1 DFQATT, CDR2 SNEGSKA (reference sequence). The CDR3 length is 15 residues. CDR3 residues: CSARDREEANYGYTF. CDR3 DNA sequence: TGCAGTGCTCGAGACAGGGAAGAAGCTAACTATGGCTACACCTTC.

The sample holds many counts of this clonotype. J is TRBJ2-3 and V is TRBV5-1; no reliable D call. CDR1 SGHRS and CDR2 YFSETQ come from the germline V gene. CDR3 length equals 14 residues. V lost 1 base and J lost 3, with 9 bases in between. In DNA form, the CDR3 reads TGCGCCAGCAGCTTGAGTGCCGCTACAGATACGCAGTATTTT. As protein: CASSLSAATDTQYF.

This clonotype occurred many times. This sequence joins TRBV5-1 and TRBJ2-7; 10 bases are a match to TRBD1. The CDR3 spans 13 residues. Trimming took 6 bases from V and 9 from J; bases not matched to a gene: 9. CDR1 is SGHRS, CDR2 YFSETQ, per germline. Here the CDR3 DNA reads TGCGCCAGCAACCGGGACAGGGGAGAACGGCAGTACTTC. Translation gives CASNRDRGERQYF. Combining the CDR3 with reference TRBV5-1 and TRBJ2-7 gives the whole variable domain KAGVTQTPRYLIKTRGQQVTLSCSPISGHRSVSWYQQTPGQGLQFLFEYFSETQRNKGNFPGRFSGRQFSNSRSEMNVSTLELGDSALYLCASNRDRGERQYFGPGTRLTVT.

This clonotype was seen repeatedly, ten times or more. V gene TRBV7-9 combines with J gene TRBJ2-2; 8 bases match TRBD1. The J segment lost 6 bases and the V segment lost 2 bases, leaving 11 bases of the junction unmatched. Germline CDR1 SEHNR, CDR2 FQNEAQ (reference sequence). The CDR3 covers 17 residues. The CDR3 here is CASSLSGQGAKAGELFF. The CDR3 DNA follows: TGTGCCAGCAGCTTATCAGGCCAGGGGGCGAAGGCCGGGGAGCTGTTTTTT.

This clonotype was seen many times. The V gene is TRBV6-5, the J gene TRBJ1-1, with unresolved D. CDR3 size: 14 residues. The V and J ends lost 2 bases and 1 base respectively, with 8 bases between them. The germline V gene encodes CDR1 MNHEY and CDR2 SVGAGI. CDR3 in DNA: TGTGCCAGCAGTTACCACCGAAGGAACACTGAAGCTTTCTTT. Its protein product is CASSYHRRNTEAFF.